A single T cell receptor beta chain is shown here with its context. Its antigen specificity is not known. Base-call qualities are not available, and no considerably larger clone is one nucleotide away. The data stem from a study of T cell repertoires in cytomegalovirus infection (dated by TCRdb to 2018 to 2020). About the study as a whole: Peptide stimulations targeted recently identified HLA-C-restricted CMV epitopes, whose presentation resists viral immunomodulation, together with well-studied HLA-B-restricted epitopes. The HLA type of each donor mattered for the analysis, because public TCR beta signatures pointed to carriage of CMV infection along with the matching HLA type. Paper-wide results and their limitations: In the ex vivo response, HLA-C-restricted CMV-specific TCR beta clonotypes were dominant, and in two of eight donors the single most frequent clonotype came from this HLA-C-restricted group. Cumulative frequency of public TCR beta family members discriminated carriers of CMV infection plus the relevant HLA type in this cohort and an independent 352-donor cohort.

The treatment or condition label for this specimen denotes: in vitro stimulation with specific CMV peptide epitopes to enrich CMV-specific T cells. Deletion took 1 base off V and 0 bases off J, with a span of 10 bases between the germline ends. The germline V gene supplies CDR1 SGHVS and CDR2 FNYEAQ. The CDR3 holds 16 amino acids from the cysteine to the phenylalanine. The DNA shown is the 48-base CDR3, in frame from base 1. The data were produced on an Illumina HiSeq 1500. TCRdb reanalyzed the raw reads on its own, using fastp at Q25 for trimming and MiXCR for clone calling, and kept in-frame beta chains. Rows with one shared CDR3 protein collapse into an entry with the most common genes and DNA. For this sample there are around 800,000 distinct CDR3 sequences; approximately 29% appear just once. The ten biggest clones cover roughly 12% of the sample.

The sequence links TRBV7-6 to TRBJ2-1; no confident D gene assignment can be made. Sequenced material: cultured CD8+ T cells from PBMCs, taken from culture after CMV antigen stimulation. The clonotype was recovered from a human donor in good health (CMV status not recorded). Some clones in this sample may be carry-over from other donors' samples. The nucleotides are TGTGCCAGCAGCTTAGGGCCCAGGAGCTCCTACAATGAGCAGTTCTTC. Its protein reads: CASSLGPRSSYNEQFF.